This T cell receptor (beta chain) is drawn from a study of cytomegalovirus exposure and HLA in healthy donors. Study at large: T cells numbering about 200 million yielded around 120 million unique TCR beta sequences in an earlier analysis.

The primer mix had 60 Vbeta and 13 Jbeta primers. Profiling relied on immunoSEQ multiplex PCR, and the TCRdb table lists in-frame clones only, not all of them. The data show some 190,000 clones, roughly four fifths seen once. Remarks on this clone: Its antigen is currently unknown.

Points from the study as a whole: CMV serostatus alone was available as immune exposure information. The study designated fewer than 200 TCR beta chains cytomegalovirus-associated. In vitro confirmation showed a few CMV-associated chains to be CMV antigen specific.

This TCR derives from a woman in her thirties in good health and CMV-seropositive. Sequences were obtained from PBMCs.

The chain's CDR3 is CATPRGHYGYTF. The CDR3 DNA follows: TGTGCCACCCCCAGGGGGCATTATGGCTACACCTTC. The rearrangement joins TRBV18 to TRBJ1-2, with 8 bases lining up with TRBD1. Losses at the gene ends were 10 bases for V and 5 bases for J; bases not matched to a gene: 6. CDR1 is KGHSH, CDR2 LQKENI, per germline. This CDR3 has 12 amino acids.